The next 32 T cell receptor beta chains were all read from a single sample in a study of graft-versus-host responses after intestinal transplantation. Libraries were prepared by immunoSEQ multiplex PCR; TCRdb keeps only in-frame clonotypes and omits some of them. Of about 110,000 clones in the sample, about 94% were seen once. No antigens are known for them. The sequences come from unstimulated CD8+ T cells sorted from spleen or lymph node cells, collected before intestinal transplant. All receptors come from a human donor who received an intestinal transplant.

The chain couples TRBV4-2 to TRBJ2-2; TRBD2 matches at 10 bases. The CDR3 extends over 18 amino acids. Per germline, CDR1 LGHNA and CDR2 YNFKEQ. Trimming removed 2 bases from V and 0 bases from J; junction bases left unmatched: 6. The DNA of the CDR3 is TGTGCCAGCAGCCAATTCAGCGGGAGGGCCCCGAACACCGGGGAGCTGTTTTTT. It codes for CASSQFSGRAPNTGELFF.

V gene TRBV9 combines with J gene TRBJ2-1; D not certain. This CDR3 comprises 13 residues. Deletions cut 6 bases from V and 0 bases from J, with 7 bases between. In germline, CDR1 is SGDLS, CDR2 YYNGEE. In DNA, the CDR3 is TGTGCCAGCACCAGGAGCTCCTACAATGAGCAGTTCTTC. Translation: CASTRSSYNEQFF.

This clone was observed a handful of times. The chain is built from TRBV5-4 and TRBJ1-1; a possible D gene is TRBD1 (5 bases). Deletions cut 5 bases from V and 5 bases from J, with 13 bases between. Germline lookup yields CDR1 SGHNT and CDR2 YYREEE (reference sequence). The CDR3 length is 13 residues. This chain's CDR3 is CASRQEEWTEAFF. In DNA, the CDR3 is TGTGCCAGCAGACAGGAGGAGTGGACTGAAGCTTTCTTT.

The genes are TRBV9 and TRBJ1-4; no clear D gene. V lost 3 bases and J 6 bases, leaving 12 bases between the germline ends. The CDR3 sequence is 14 residues long. The V gene's germline CDR1 is SGDLS and CDR2 YYNGEE. The CDR3 DNA reads TGTGCCAGCAGCGAAAATTTGGAGGATGAAAAACTGTTTTTT. This translates into CASSENLEDEKLFF.

This chain connects TRBV6-5 to TRBJ2-1; D is uncertain. Looked up from germline, CDR1 is MNHEY and CDR2 is SVGAGI. This CDR3 region has 13 residues. V lost 4 bases to trimming and J lost 6 bases, with 10 bases between them. DNA for the CDR3: TGTGCCAGCAGTTTTTCCGAACGCAATGAGCAGTTCTTC. As protein: CASSFSERNEQFF.

The chain carries TRBV5-6 and TRBJ2-1, with 10 bases aligning to TRBD2. The CDR3 contains 18 residues. The germline V gene encodes CDR1 SGHDT and CDR2 YYEEEE. V was pared by 4 bases and J by 3 bases, with 13 bases of the junction left unmatched. In DNA form, the CDR3 reads TGTGCCAGCAGCGTGGGGGAACTGGTAGCGGGAGGCTACAATGAGCAGTTCTTC. It translates to CASSVGELVAGGYNEQFF.

The chain couples TRBV27 to TRBJ1-1; 8 bases are a match to TRBD1. This CDR3 has 18 amino acids. Germline V gene data show CDR1 as MNHEY and CDR2 as SMNVEV (reference sequence). V was clipped by 6 bases and J by 4 bases; unmatched bases: 19. The CDR3 is CASSEIIPGQAGGTEAFF. CDR3 sequence (DNA): TGTGCCAGCAGCGAAATTATTCCGGGACAGGCAGGGGGCACTGAAGCTTTCTTT.

CDR3 protein: CASSIAGRDYEQYF. As DNA, the CDR3 is TGTGCCAGTAGTATTGCGGGGAGGGACTACGAGCAGTACTTC. The chain joins TRBV19 to TRBJ2-7; 7 bases fit TRBD2. Germline CDR1 and CDR2: LNHDA and SQIVND (reference sequence). V trimming: 3 bases; J trimming: 3 bases; junction bases outside the gene matches: 5. CDR3 length equals 14 residues.

The rearrangement joins TRBV19 to TRBJ1-2; 8 bases match TRBD1. The V segment lost 0 bases and the J segment 4 bases; nucleotides outside the gene matches: 7. CDR1 is LNHDA and CDR2 is SQIVND in the germline V gene (reference sequence). This CDR3 has 16 residues. The CDR3 spells CASSIDGTGAPYGYTF. The DNA for the CDR3 is TGTGCCAGTAGTATAGATGGGACAGGAGCGCCCTATGGCTACACCTTC.

The chain carries TRBV7-3 and TRBJ2-3; maybe TRBD1 (6 bases). CDR1 and CDR2 from the germline V gene are SGHTA and FQGTGA. There are 15 residues in the CDR3. Trimming pared 1 base from V and 4 bases from J, leaving 12 bases between. The CDR3 spells CASSLIGGVADTQYF. In nucleotides, the CDR3 is TGTGCCAGCAGCTTAATAGGGGGAGTCGCAGATACGCAGTATTTT. Variable domain in full (rest from reference TRBV7-3 and TRBJ2-3): GAGVSQTPSNKVTEKGKYVELRCDPISGHTALYWYRQSLGQGPEFLIYFQGTGAADDSGLPNDRFFAVRPEGSVSTLKIQRTERGDSAVYLCASSLIGGVADTQYFGPGTRLTVL.

The genes are TRBV13 and TRBJ2-5; D unresolved. Germline CDR1 and CDR2: PRHDT and FYEKMQ (reference sequence). The V end was cut by 3 bases, the J end by 4 bases, with 6 bases between. This CDR3 has 12 residues. The CDR3 DNA is TGTGCCAGCAGCTTCGTTGGAGAGACCCAGTACTTC. Amino acids: CASSFVGETQYF.

This chain joins TRBV7-8 and TRBJ2-7, with 8 bases identical to TRBD2. Germline values: CDR1 SGHVS, CDR2 FQNEAQ. There are 18 residues in the CDR3. V was pared by 4 bases and J by 7 bases, with 21 bases of the junction left unmatched. The CDR3 coding sequence is TGTGCCAGCAGCTCGACGGGTCCCCTTCGAGCGGGAGTGGGAGAGCAGTACTTC. It is translated as CASSSTGPLRAGVGEQYF. The entire variable domain, with the rest obtained from reference TRBV7-8 and TRBJ2-7, is as follows: GAGVSQSPRYKVAKRGQDVALRCDPISGHVSLFWYQQALGQGPEFLTYFQNEAQLDKSGLPSDRFFAERPEGSVSTLKIQRTQQEDSAVYLCASSSTGPLRAGVGEQYFGPGTRLTVT.

J is TRBJ2-5 and V is TRBV10-1; D is undetermined. Germline V gene data show CDR1 as WNHNN and CDR2 as SYGVQD (reference sequence). The CDR3 is made up of 13 amino acids. V was shortened by 4 bases and J by 2 bases, with 8 bases between the two germline ends. The CDR3 DNA reads as TGCGCCAGCAGTGTGGGGATTCAAGAGACCCAGTACTTC. It is translated as CASSVGIQETQYF.

V and J are TRBV10-3 and TRBJ2-1; D may be TRBD1 (5 bases). The V gene's germline CDR1 is ENHRY and CDR2 SYGVKD. The V end was cut by 6 bases, the J end by 4 bases, with 19 bases between. The CDR3 is made up of 16 amino acids. This CDR3 is CAISPLTVPPYNEQFF. CDR3 DNA sequence: TGTGCCATCAGCCCGCTGACAGTCCCGCCGTACAATGAGCAGTTCTTC.

The V and J genes are TRBV2 and TRBJ2-3, with 8 nucleotides matching TRBD2. Germline V gives CDR1 SNHLY, CDR2 FYNNEI. The CDR3 is 14 amino acids. Trimming removed 10 bases from V and 2 bases from J; junction bases left unmatched: 8. The CDR3 loop is CAIPSGGPTDTQYF. The CDR3 region has the DNA TGTGCCATCCCATCGGGGGGGCCCACAGATACGCAGTATTTT.

CDR3 residues: CASSSGLLKHTEAFF. The DNA for the CDR3 is TGTGCCAGCAGCTCGGGACTCCTGAAGCACACTGAAGCTTTCTTT. The genes are TRBV11-2 and TRBJ1-1, with a weak D call TRBD1 (5 bases). The CDR3 runs 15 residues. V lost 4 bases and J lost 3, with 15 bases in between. CDR1 is SGHAT, CDR2 FQNNGV, per germline.

This rearrangement joins TRBV19 to TRBJ2-1; tentative D call: TRBD2 (6 bases). The CDR3 loop spans 15 amino acids. Germline V gene lookup returns CDR1 LNHDA and CDR2 SQIVND (reference sequence). V shed 5 bases and J shed 7 bases, with 18 bases lying between them. For the CDR3, the DNA is TGTGCCAGTAGTCCTTTTTCGGGAGTTCGGAATGAGCAGTTCTTC. This gives the protein CASSPFSGVRNEQFF.

This clone appeared once. The rearrangement joins TRBV9 to TRBJ2-7; D is unclear. This CDR3 is built from 14 residues. Germline V gives CDR1 SGDLS, CDR2 YYNGEE. Deletions cut 3 bases from V and 3 bases from J, with 13 bases between. DNA for the CDR3: TGTGCCAGCAGCGAACTACCAGACATCTACGAGCAGTACTTC. Amino acids: CASSELPDIYEQYF.

Here the CDR3 reads CASSEASGYNEQFF. Here the CDR3 DNA reads TGTGCCAGCAGCGAGGCCAGCGGCTACAATGAGCAGTTCTTC. The chain has TRBV7-9 and TRBJ2-1; D might be TRBD2 (5 bases). Germline CDR1 reads SEHNR; CDR2 reads FQNEAQ (reference sequence). This CDR3 has 14 residues. The germline V and J ends were trimmed by 5 bases and 3 bases, with 11 bases remaining between them.

CDR3 coding DNA: TGTGCCAGCAGTTACGAAAGCTCGCTGAACTACGAGCAGTACTTC. Residues: CASSYESSLNYEQYF. The gene calls are TRBV6-5 and TRBJ2-7; D is unresolved. CDR3 size: 15 residues. The germline V gene has CDR1 MNHEY and CDR2 SVGAGI. V was trimmed by 2 bases and J by 3 bases, leaving 14 bases between them.

This sequence joins TRBV11-2 and TRBJ2-5, with 8 bases fitting TRBD2. Trimming at V came to 5 bases and at J to 5 bases, leaving 7 bases not matched to a gene. The CDR3 has 14 residues. The germline CDR1 and CDR2 sequences are SGHAT and FQNNGV. The CDR3 region is CASSGLADRETQYF. In DNA, the CDR3 is TGTGCCAGCAGCGGACTAGCTGATCGTGAGACCCAGTACTTC.

The chain employs TRBV5-1 and TRBJ2-1; possible D gene TRBD1, 5 bases. Germline V lookup: CDR1 SGHRS, CDR2 YFSETQ. This CDR3 has 14 residues. The ends were cut back, 1 base at V and 2 bases at J, with 7 bases in the middle. The CDR3 reads CASSLTRAYNEQFF. The CDR3 coding sequence is TGCGCCAGCAGCTTGACCAGGGCCTACAATGAGCAGTTCTTC.

J is TRBJ2-5 and V is TRBV7-3; 8 bases are shared with TRBD2. Germline loops: CDR1 SGHTA, CDR2 FQGTGA. This CDR3 is 15 amino acids long. V was pared by 2 bases and J by 2 bases, with 4 bases of the junction left unmatched. The CDR3 DNA follows: TGTGCCAGCAGCTTATTCCCTAGCGGGCAAGAGACCCAGTACTTC. This sequence encodes CASSLFPSGQETQYF.

The chain carries TRBV7-6 and TRBJ1-5; perhaps TRBD1 as D (5 bases). Trimming took 3 bases from V and 1 from J, leaving 10 bases between them. CDR1 is SGHVS and CDR2 is FNYEAQ in the germline V gene. The length of the CDR3 is 15 residues. The CDR3 region has the DNA TGTGCCAGCAGCTTGGGGCCAGGGAGCAATCAGCCCCAGCATTTT. Protein sequence: CASSLGPGSNQPQHF. Using reference TRBV7-6 and TRBJ1-5 for the parts outside the CDR3, the full variable domain is GAGVSQSPRYKVTKRGQDVALRCDPISGHVSLYWYRQALGQGPEFLTYFNYEAQQDKSGLPNDRFSAERPEGSISTLTIQRTEQRDSAMYRCASSLGPGSNQPQHFGDGTRLSIL.

The rearrangement uses TRBV6-5 and TRBJ2-3, with D unresolved. V was pared by 4 bases and J by 2 bases, with 7 bases between. Per the germline V gene, CDR1 is MNHEY and CDR2 is SVGAGI. This CDR3 has 13 residues. The CDR3: CASSWTTTDTQYF. CDR3 coding DNA: TGTGCCAGCAGTTGGACCACCACAGATACGCAGTATTTT.

The chain couples TRBV9 to TRBJ2-7, with unresolved D. The CDR3 has 13 residues. Per the germline V gene, CDR1 is SGDLS and CDR2 is YYNGEE. V lost 0 bases and J 6 bases, leaving 10 bases between the germline ends. CDR3 bases: TGTGCCAGCAGCGTAGCCCAGCTGAGCGAGCAGTACTTC. Translating it yields CASSVAQLSEQYF.

The genes are TRBV5-1 and TRBJ2-7; 7 bases are a match to TRBD1. In germline, CDR1 is SGHRS, CDR2 YFSETQ. After removal of 4 bases from V and 5 bases from J, the junction contained 15 bases not matched to a gene. The CDR3 is 16 residues long. This chain's CDR3 is CASSPRQGKGLHEQYF. The CDR3 nucleotides are TGCGCCAGCAGCCCTAGACAGGGCAAAGGTCTCCACGAGCAGTACTTC.

The V gene is TRBV2, the J gene TRBJ2-3; 7 nucleotides match TRBD2. The ends lost 7 bases at V and 1 base at J; junction bases unmatched: 11. Germline CDR1 reads SNHLY; CDR2 reads FYNNEI. This CDR3 is built from 16 residues. In DNA, the CDR3 is TGTGCCAGCATTATTTCTAGCGGCTACGGCACAGATACGCAGTATTTT. Amino acids: CASIISSGYGTDTQYF. The full variable domain, in which reference TRBV2 and TRBJ2-3 provide the parts outside the CDR3, is EPEVTQTPSHQVTQMGQEVILRCVPISNHLYFYWYRQILGQKVEFLVSFYNNEISEKSEIFDDQFSVERPDGSNFTLKIRSTKLEDSAMYFCASIISSGYGTDTQYFGPGTRLTVL.

J is TRBJ1-2 and V is TRBV27; TRBD1 matches 9 bases. Germline V lookup: CDR1 MNHEY, CDR2 SMNVEV (reference sequence). The CDR3 is 14 residues long. The V and J ends lost 5 bases and 4 bases, in that order; junction bases with no gene match: 5. The CDR3 here is CASSPTGQGYGYTF. For the CDR3, the DNA is TGTGCCAGCAGTCCCACGGGACAGGGCTATGGCTACACCTTC.

This chain links TRBV4-2 with TRBJ2-7; D possibly uses TRBD1 or TRBD2 (5 bases each). CDR3 length: 15 amino acids. CDR1 and CDR2 (germline): LGHNA, YNFKEQ. V shed 4 bases and J shed 1 base, with 14 bases lying between them. The DNA of the CDR3 is TGTGCCAGCAGCCCAGCCGGGGACGGTTCCTACGAGCAGTACTTC. This gives the protein CASSPAGDGSYEQYF.

The chain employs TRBV27 and TRBJ1-2; D unresolved. The CDR3 extends over 13 amino acids. Trimming cost V 6 bases and J 1 base, with 9 bases left between them. The germline V gene encodes CDR1 MNHEY and CDR2 SMNVEV (reference sequence). CDR3 amino acids: CASRGRLNYGYTF. CDR3 DNA sequence: TGTGCCAGCAGGGGCCGTCTTAACTATGGCTACACCTTC.

The chain employs TRBV9 and TRBJ2-1, with 7 bases lining up with TRBD2. V lost 0 bases to trimming and J lost 6 bases; unmatched junction nucleotides: 6. This CDR3 comprises 15 residues. CDR1 is SGDLS and CDR2 is YYNGEE in the germline V gene. The CDR3 region is CASSVGEGLGNEQFF. CDR3 coding DNA: TGTGCCAGCAGCGTAGGGGAGGGCCTCGGCAATGAGCAGTTCTTC.